Listed below are T cell receptor beta chains from one sample, sequenced in a study of Graves' ophthalmopathy and Graves' hyperthyroidism. TCRdb analysed the multiplex PCR reads with MiXCR anew, one entry per CDR3 protein. Of 740,000 or so distinct CDR3 sequences listed, roughly 40% are singletons. Material: peripheral blood. These receptors originate from an adult man with Graves' ophthalmopathy. Each CDR3 is given with its conserved first and last residue. Each record gives: clone size, D gene, J gene, V gene, CDR3 protein, CDR3 DNA. D genes are given only for firm matches. Part of the rows lack a size; the others show once, few, many or a class for expanded clones.

clone size: few; D gene: TRBD1; J gene: TRBJ1-5; V gene: TRBV19; CDR3 protein: CASRRTGLNQPQHF; CDR3 DNA: TGTGCCAGTAGACGGACAGGGCTGAATCAGCCCCAGCATTTT
clone size: NA; D gene: TRBD2; J gene: TRBJ2-5; V gene: TRBV5-1; CDR3 protein: CASSLAGGRGQETQYF; CDR3 DNA: TGCGCCAGCAGCTTGGCGGGCGGGAGGGGCCAAGAGACCCAGTACTTC
clone size: many; D gene: NA; J gene: TRBJ1-2; V gene: TRBV10-3; CDR3 protein: CAISEDRPTGSMGGYTF; CDR3 DNA: TGTGCCATCAGTGAGGACCGACCGACAGGCTCCATGGGTGGCTACACCTTC
clone size: NA; D gene: NA; J gene: TRBJ2-2; V gene: TRBV7-9; CDR3 protein: CASSLATTGELFF; CDR3 DNA: TGTGCCAGCAGCTTAGCCACTACAGGGGAGCTGTTTTTT
clone size: once; D gene: TRBD2; J gene: TRBJ2-5; V gene: TRBV6-5; CDR3 protein: CASSYVSGAYQETQHF; CDR3 DNA: TGTGCCAGCAGTTACGTTAGCGGGGCGTACCAAGAGACCCAGCACTTC
clone size: NA; D gene: NA; J gene: TRBJ2-2; V gene: TRBV19; CDR3 protein: CASSIEGSGELFF; CDR3 DNA: TGTGCCAGTAGTATTGAGGGGTCCGGGGAGCTGTTTTTT
clone size: NA; D gene: NA; J gene: TRBJ1-5; V gene: TRBV10-1; CDR3 protein: CASSESGADYSNQPQHF; CDR3 DNA: TGCGCCAGCAGTGAGTCAGGGGCAGACTATAGCAATCAGCCCCAGCATTTT
clone size: many; D gene: TRBD1; J gene: TRBJ1-2; V gene: TRBV29-1; CDR3 protein: CSVEAGGGVYGYTF; CDR3 DNA: TGCAGCGTTGAAGCAGGGGGAGGCGTATATGGCTACACCTTC
clone size: NA; D gene: NA; J gene: TRBJ2-5; V gene: TRBV14; CDR3 protein: CASSPRITGQETQYF; CDR3 DNA: TGTGCCAGCAGCCCCCGAATTACTGGCCAAGAGACCCAGTACTTC
clone size: many; D gene: NA; J gene: TRBJ2-7; V gene: TRBV2; CDR3 protein: CASILQGYEQYF; CDR3 DNA: TGTGCCAGCATTTTACAGGGCTACGAGCAGTACTTC
clone size: NA; D gene: TRBD1; J gene: TRBJ2-6; V gene: TRBV7-9; CDR3 protein: CASSAQGYSGANVLTF; CDR3 DNA: TGTGCCAGCAGCGCACAGGGGTACTCTGGGGCCAACGTCCTGACTTTC
clone size: once; D gene: NA; J gene: TRBJ1-5; V gene: TRBV2; CDR3 protein: CASSEGTEAEHF; CDR3 DNA: TGTGCCAGCAGTGAAGGGACAGAGGCTGAGCATTTT
clone size: NA; D gene: TRBD1; J gene: TRBJ2-7; V gene: TRBV7-9; CDR3 protein: CASSLGTGVNEQYF; CDR3 DNA: TGTGCCAGCAGCTTAGGTACAGGGGTAAACGAGCAGTACTTC
clone size: once; D gene: NA; J gene: TRBJ2-6; V gene: TRBV5-6; CDR3 protein: CASSLWGAGANVLAF; CDR3 DNA: NA
clone size: few; D gene: NA; J gene: TRBJ1-6; V gene: TRBV28; CDR3 protein: CASSTGNSPLHF; CDR3 DNA: TGTGCCAGCAGCACTGGAAATTCACCCCTCCACTTT
clone size: NA; D gene: NA; J gene: TRBJ2-7; V gene: TRBV25-1; CDR3 protein: CASSPGGDRPYEQYF; CDR3 DNA: TGTGCCAGCAGTCCAGGGGGGGACAGACCCTACGAGCAGTACTTC